These T cell receptor beta chains were read from a single sample in a study of cytomegalovirus exposure and HLA in healthy donors. Repertoires were generated with immunoSEQ multiplex PCR, while TCRdb's copy carries only in-frame clones and drops some. Here the sample spans fewer than 90,000 clones, around 94% being singletons. Sample: PBMCs. The receptors were gathered from a woman younger than 30 in good health and CMV-seropositive. CDR3s include the opening cysteine and the closing phenylalanine or tryptophan. A D gene is named only where the DNA matches it firmly. Only some rows state a clone size, as once, few, many or a class for expanded clones.

d_call: TRBD1; v_call: TRBV5-1; j_call: TRBJ2-3; clone_size: NA; cdr3_aa: CASSANTGDTDTQYF; cdr3_nt: TGCGCCAGCAGCGCCAATACAGGGGACACAGATACGCAGTATTTT
d_call: TRBD1; v_call: TRBV6-6; j_call: TRBJ2-1; clone_size: NA; cdr3_aa: CASSRPTGTATNEQFF; cdr3_nt: TGTGCCAGCAGCCGCCCGACCGGGACAGCCACCAATGAGCAGTTCTTC
d_call: TRBD1; v_call: TRBV5-6; j_call: TRBJ2-7; clone_size: NA; cdr3_aa: CASSFDQGAYYEQYF; cdr3_nt: TGTGCCAGCAGCTTCGATCAGGGGGCTTACTACGAGCAGTACTTC
d_call: TRBD1; v_call: TRBV6-6; j_call: TRBJ2-4; clone_size: once; cdr3_aa: CASNFRDRGENIQYF; cdr3_nt: TGTGCCAGCAACTTCCGGGACAGGGGGGAAAACATTCAGTACTTC
d_call: NA; v_call: TRBV7-9; j_call: TRBJ2-3; clone_size: NA; cdr3_aa: CASSLVGRGGADTQYF; cdr3_nt: TGTGCCAGCAGCTTAGTTGGCAGGGGAGGGGCAGATACGCAGTATTTT
d_call: TRBD2; v_call: TRBV4-2; j_call: TRBJ2-1; clone_size: NA; cdr3_aa: CASSQDISGRNEQFF; cdr3_nt: TGTGCCAGCAGCCAAGATATTAGCGGGAGAAATGAGCAGTTCTTC
d_call: NA; v_call: TRBV28; j_call: TRBJ1-3; clone_size: NA; cdr3_aa: CASRTPGSGNTIYF; cdr3_nt: TGTGCCAGCAGGACACCTGGCTCTGGAAACACCATATATTTT
d_call: TRBD1; v_call: TRBV9; j_call: TRBJ2-2; clone_size: NA; cdr3_aa: CASSIRTGELFF; cdr3_nt: TGTGCCAGCAGCATACGGACAGGGGAACTGTTTTTT
d_call: NA; v_call: TRBV28; j_call: TRBJ1-2; clone_size: once; cdr3_aa: CASSDHGGQKGWGYTF; cdr3_nt: TGTGCCAGCAGCGATCATGGGGGCCAGAAGGGTTGGGGCTACACCTTC
d_call: NA; v_call: TRBV27; j_call: TRBJ2-3; clone_size: NA; cdr3_aa: CASRQASLSTDTQYF; cdr3_nt: TGTGCCAGCCGACAGGCATCCCTTTCCACAGATACGCAGTATTTT